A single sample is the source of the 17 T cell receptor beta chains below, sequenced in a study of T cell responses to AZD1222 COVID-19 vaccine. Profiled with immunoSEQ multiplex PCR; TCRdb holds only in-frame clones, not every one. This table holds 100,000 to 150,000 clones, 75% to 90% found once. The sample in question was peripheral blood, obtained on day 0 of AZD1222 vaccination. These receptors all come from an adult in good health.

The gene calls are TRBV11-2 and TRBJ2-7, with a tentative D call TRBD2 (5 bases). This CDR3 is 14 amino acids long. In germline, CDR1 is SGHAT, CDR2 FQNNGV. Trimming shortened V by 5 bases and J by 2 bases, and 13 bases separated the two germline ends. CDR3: CASSPSGAAYEQYF. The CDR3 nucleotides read TGTGCCAGCAGCCCGAGCGGAGCGGCCTACGAGCAGTACTTC.

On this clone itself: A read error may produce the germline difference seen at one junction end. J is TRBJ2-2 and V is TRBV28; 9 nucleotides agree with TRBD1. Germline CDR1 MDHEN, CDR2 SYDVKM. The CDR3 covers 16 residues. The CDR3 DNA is TGTGCCAGCAGTCTATGGACAGGGGATAACACCGGGGAGCTGTTTTTT. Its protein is CASSLWTGDNTGELFF.

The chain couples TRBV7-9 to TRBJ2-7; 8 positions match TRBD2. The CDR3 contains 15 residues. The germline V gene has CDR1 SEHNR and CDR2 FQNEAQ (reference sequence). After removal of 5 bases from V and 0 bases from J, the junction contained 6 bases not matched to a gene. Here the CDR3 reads CASSPTGGGSYEQYF. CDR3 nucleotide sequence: TGTGCCAGCAGCCCCACCGGGGGGGGCTCCTACGAGCAGTACTTC.

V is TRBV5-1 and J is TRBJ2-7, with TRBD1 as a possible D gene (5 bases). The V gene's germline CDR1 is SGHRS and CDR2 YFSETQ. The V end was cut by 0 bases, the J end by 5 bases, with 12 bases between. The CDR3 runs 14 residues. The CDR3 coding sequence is TGCGCCAGCAGCTTGGTAGGCAGGGCCAACGAGCAGTACTTC. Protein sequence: CASSLVGRANEQYF.

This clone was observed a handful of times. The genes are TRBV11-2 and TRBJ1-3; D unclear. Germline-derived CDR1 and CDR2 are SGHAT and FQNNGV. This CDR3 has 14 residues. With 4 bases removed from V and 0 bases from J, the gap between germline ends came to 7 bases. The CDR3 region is CASSSSRSGNTIYF. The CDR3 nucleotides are TGTGCCAGCAGCTCTTCGCGCTCTGGAAACACCATATATTTT.

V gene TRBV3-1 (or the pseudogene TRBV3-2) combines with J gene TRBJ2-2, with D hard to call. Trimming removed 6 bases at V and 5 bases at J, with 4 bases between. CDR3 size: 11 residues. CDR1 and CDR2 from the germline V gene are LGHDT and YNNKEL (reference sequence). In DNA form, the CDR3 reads TGTGCCAGCAGTTGGACCGGGGAGCTGTTTTTT. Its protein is CASSWTGELFF.

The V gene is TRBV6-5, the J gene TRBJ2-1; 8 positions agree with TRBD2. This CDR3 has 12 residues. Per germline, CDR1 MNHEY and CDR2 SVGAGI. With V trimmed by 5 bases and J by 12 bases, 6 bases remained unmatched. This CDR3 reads CASSRPGRGQFF. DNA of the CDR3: TGTGCCAGCAGTAGACCCGGGAGGGGGCAGTTCTTC.

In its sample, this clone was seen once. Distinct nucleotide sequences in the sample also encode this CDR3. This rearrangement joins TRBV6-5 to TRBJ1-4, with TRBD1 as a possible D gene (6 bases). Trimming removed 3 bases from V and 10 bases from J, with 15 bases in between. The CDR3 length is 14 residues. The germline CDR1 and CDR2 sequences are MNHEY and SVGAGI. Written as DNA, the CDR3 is TGTGCCAGCAGTTATGGGGGGGCCTCGGGAAAACTGTTTTTT. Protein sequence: CASSYGGASGKLFF.

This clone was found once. The CDR3 sequence is CASSTSSYNSPLHF. The CDR3 region has the DNA TGTGCCAGCTCCACAAGCTCCTATAATTCACCCCTCCACTTT. The chain joins TRBV18 to TRBJ1-6; D is undetermined. V was clipped by 6 bases and J by 0 bases, with 6 bases between them. This CDR3 comprises 14 residues. Germline CDR1 and CDR2: KGHSH and LQKENI.

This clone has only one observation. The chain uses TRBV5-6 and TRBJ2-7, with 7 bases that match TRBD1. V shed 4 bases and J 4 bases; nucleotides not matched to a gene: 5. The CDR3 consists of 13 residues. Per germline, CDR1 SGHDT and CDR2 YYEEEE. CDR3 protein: CASSPGTAYEQYF. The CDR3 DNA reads TGTGCCAGCAGCCCCGGGACAGCTTACGAGCAGTACTTC.

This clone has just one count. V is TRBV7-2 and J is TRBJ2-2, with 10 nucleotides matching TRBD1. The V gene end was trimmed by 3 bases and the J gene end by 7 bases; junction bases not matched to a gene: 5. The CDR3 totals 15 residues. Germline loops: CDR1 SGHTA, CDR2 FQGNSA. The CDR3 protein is CASSLRQGADGELFF. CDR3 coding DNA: TGTGCCAGCAGCTTGAGACAGGGGGCCGACGGGGAGCTGTTTTTT.

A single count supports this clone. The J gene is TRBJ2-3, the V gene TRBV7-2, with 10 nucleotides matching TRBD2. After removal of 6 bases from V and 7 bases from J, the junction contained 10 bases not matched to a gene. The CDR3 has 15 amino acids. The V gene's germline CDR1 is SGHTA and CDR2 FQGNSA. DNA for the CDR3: TGTGCCAGCAGGAAAGCGGGGGGGCGGGTCTATACGCAGTATTTT. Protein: CASRKAGGRVYTQYF. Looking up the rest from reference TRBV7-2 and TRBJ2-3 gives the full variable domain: GAGVSQSPSNKVTEKGKDVELRCDPISGHTALYWYRQSLGQGLEFLIYFQGNSAPDKSGLPSDRFSAERTGGSVSTLTIQRTQQEDSAVYLCASRKAGGRVYTQYFGPGTRLTVL.

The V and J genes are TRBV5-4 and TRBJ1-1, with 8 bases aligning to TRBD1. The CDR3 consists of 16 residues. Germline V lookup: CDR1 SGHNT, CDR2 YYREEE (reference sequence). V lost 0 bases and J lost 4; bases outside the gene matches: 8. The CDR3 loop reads CASSLGQGKVGTEAFF. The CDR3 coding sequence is TGTGCCAGCAGCTTGGGACAGGGGAAGGTCGGCACTGAAGCTTTCTTT.

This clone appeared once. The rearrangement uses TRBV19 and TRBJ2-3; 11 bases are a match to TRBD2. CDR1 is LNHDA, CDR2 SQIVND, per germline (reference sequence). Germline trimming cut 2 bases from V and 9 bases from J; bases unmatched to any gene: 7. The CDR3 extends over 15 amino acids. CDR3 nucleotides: TGTGCCAGTAGTATATCTGTAGCGGGGGGGCGAACGCAGTATTTT. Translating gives CASSISVAGGRTQYF.

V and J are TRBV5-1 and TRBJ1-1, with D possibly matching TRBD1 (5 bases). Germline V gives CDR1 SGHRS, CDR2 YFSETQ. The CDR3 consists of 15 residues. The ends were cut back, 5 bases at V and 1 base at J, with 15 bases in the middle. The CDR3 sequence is CASRFQGIGNTEAFF. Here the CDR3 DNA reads TGCGCCAGCAGATTCCAGGGCATCGGGAACACTGAAGCTTTCTTT.

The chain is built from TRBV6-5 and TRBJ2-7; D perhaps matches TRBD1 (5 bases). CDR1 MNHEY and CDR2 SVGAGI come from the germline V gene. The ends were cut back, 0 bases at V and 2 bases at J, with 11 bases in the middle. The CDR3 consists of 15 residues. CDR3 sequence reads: CASSYSPDSTYEQYF. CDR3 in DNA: TGTGCCAGCAGTTACTCCCCCGACAGTACCTACGAGCAGTACTTC.

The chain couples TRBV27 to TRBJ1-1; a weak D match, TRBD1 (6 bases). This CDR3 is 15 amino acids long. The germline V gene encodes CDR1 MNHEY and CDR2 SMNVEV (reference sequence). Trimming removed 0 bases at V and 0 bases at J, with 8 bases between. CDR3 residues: CASSLSGTLNTEAFF. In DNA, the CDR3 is TGTGCCAGCAGTTTATCTGGGACACTGAACACTGAAGCTTTCTTT.